This T cell receptor beta chain was profiled in a study of blood T cell repertoires in COVID-19. Study summary: Sites across the United States, Italy and Spain contributed samples from acute and convalescent COVID-19.

Those enrolled, adults aged roughly 18 to 95 years, came from fewer than 25 US areas. Cohort 3 recovery required two negative PCRs, clearance, or symptom resolution. Authors' analysis steps: Estimated nucleated cell counts came from reference gene primer amplification. TCRdb's table, derived via immunoSEQ multiplex PCR, lists solely in-frame clones and lacks some. D and trimming come from the DNA, and the V and J calls and clone size come from that table. Of 150,000 to 250,000 clones listed, 80% to 85% are singletons. Losses at the gene ends were 2 bases for V and 2 bases for J; bases not matched to a gene: 5. The germline V gene encodes CDR1 LGHNA and CDR2 YNFKEQ. CDR3 length: 15 residues.

Sequenced input: PBMCs or T cells enriched from blood (not recorded which). This sequence joins TRBV4-2 and TRBJ2-7, with TRBD1 matching 8 bases. The clonotype comes from a man in his forties or fifties who had recovered from COVID-19. The CDR3 loop reads CASSQTSQGAYEQYF. DNA for the CDR3: TGTGCCAGCAGCCAAACCTCACAGGGGGCCTACGAGCAGTACTTC.